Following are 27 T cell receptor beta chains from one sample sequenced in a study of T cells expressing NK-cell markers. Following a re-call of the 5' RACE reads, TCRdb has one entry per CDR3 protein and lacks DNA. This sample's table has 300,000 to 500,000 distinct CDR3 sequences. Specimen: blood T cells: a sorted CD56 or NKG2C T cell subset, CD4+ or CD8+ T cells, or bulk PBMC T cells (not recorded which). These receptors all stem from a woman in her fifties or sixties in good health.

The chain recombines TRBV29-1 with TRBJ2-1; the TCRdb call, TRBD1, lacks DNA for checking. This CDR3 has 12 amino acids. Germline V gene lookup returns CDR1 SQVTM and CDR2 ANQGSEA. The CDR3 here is CSVRTGYNEQFF.

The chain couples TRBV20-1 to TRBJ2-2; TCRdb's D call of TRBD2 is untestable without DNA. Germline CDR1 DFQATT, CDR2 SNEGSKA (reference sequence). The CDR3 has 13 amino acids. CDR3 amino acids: CSARGSGRVELFF.

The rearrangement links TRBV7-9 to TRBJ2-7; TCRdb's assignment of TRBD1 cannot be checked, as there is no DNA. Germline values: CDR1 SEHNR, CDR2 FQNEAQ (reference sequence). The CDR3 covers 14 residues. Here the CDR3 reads CASSRGVGDYEQYF.

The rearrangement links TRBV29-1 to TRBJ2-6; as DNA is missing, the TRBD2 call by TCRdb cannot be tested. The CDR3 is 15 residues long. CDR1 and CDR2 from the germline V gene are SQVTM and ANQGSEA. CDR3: CSVGWRGSGANVLTF.

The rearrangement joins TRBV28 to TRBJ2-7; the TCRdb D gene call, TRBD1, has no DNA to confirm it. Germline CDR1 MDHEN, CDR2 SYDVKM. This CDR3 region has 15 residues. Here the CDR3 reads CASSSTGTPRYEQYF.

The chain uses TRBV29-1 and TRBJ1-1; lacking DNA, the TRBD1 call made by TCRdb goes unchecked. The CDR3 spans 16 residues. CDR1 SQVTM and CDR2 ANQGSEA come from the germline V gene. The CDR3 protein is CSVLRGTVDTRGEAFF. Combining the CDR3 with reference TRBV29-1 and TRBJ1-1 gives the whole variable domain SAVISQKPSRDICQRGTSLTIQCQVDSQVTMMFWYRQQPGQSLTLIATANQGSEATYESGFVIDKFPISRPNLTFSTLTVSNMSPEDSSIYLCSVLRGTVDTRGEAFFGQGTRLTVV.

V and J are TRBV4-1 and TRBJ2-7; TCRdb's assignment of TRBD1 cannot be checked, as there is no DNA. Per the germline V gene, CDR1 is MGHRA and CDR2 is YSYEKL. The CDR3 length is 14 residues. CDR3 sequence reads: CASSPLGRAYEQYF.

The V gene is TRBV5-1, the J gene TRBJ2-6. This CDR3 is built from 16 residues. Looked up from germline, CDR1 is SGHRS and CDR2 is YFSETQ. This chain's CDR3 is CASSSPQVSGANVLTF.

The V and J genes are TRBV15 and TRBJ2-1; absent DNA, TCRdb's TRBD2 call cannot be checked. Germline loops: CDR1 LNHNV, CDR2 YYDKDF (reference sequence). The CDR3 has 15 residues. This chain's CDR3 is CATSRDAGASDEQFF.

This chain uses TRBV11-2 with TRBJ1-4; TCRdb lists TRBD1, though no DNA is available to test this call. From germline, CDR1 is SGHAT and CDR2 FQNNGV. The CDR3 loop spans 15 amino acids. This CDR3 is CASSFEGGSNEKLFF. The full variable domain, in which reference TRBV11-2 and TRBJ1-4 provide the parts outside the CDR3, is EAGVAQSPRYKIIEKRQSVAFWCNPISGHATLYWYQQILGQGPKLLIQFQNNGVVDDSQLPKDRFSAERLKGVDSTLKIQPAKLEDSAVYLCASSFEGGSNEKLFFGSGTQLSVL.

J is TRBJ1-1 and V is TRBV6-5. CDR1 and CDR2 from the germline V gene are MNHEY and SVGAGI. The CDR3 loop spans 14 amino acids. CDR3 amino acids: CASSYDQSNTEAFF.

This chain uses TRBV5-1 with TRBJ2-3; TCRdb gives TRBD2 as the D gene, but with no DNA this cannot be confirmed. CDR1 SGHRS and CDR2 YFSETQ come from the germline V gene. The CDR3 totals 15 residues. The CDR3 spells CASSSGSVFTDTQYF.

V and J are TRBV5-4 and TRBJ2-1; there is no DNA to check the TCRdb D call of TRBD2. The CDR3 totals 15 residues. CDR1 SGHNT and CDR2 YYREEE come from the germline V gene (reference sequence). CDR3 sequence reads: CASTLWSGIGNEQFF. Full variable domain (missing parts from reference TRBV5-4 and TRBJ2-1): ETGVTQSPTHLIKTRGQQVTLRCSSQSGHNTVSWYQQALGQGPQFIFQYYREEENGRGNFPPRFSGLQFPNYSSELNVNALELDDSALYLCASTLWSGIGNEQFFGPGTRLTVL.

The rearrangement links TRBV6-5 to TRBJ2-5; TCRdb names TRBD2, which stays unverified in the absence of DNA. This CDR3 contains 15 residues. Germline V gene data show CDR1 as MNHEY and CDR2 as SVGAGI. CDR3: CASRGSGRTGETQYF.

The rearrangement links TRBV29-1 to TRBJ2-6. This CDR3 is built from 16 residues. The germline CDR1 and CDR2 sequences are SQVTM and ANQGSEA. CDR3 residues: CSVEAAESSGANVLTF. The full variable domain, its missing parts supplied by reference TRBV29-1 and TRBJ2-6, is SAVISQKPSRDICQRGTSLTIQCQVDSQVTMMFWYRQQPGQSLTLIATANQGSEATYESGFVIDKFPISRPNLTFSTLTVSNMSPEDSSIYLCSVEAAESSGANVLTFGAGSRLTVL.

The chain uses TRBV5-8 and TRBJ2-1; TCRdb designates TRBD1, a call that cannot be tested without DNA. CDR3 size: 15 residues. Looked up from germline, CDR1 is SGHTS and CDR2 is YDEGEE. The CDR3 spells CASRKRDTFYNEQFF.

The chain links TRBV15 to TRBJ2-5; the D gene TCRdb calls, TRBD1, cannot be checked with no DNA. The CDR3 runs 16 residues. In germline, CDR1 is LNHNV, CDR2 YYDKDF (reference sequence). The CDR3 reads CATSRGGTPEVETQYF.

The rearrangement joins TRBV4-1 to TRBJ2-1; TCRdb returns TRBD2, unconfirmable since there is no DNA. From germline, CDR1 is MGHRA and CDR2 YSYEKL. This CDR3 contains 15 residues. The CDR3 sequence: CASSLGLANDNEQFF.

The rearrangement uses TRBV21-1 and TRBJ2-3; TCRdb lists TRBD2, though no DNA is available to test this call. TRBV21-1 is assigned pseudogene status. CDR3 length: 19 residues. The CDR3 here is CASSKNEASGQKRTDTQYF.

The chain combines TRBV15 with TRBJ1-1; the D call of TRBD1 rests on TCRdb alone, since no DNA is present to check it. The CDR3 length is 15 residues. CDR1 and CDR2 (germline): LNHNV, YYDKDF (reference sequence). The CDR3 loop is CATSLRTGANTEAFF.

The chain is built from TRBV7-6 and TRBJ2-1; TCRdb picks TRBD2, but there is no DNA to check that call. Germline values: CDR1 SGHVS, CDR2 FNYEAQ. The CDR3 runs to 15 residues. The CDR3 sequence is CASSLLTGEFDEQFF.

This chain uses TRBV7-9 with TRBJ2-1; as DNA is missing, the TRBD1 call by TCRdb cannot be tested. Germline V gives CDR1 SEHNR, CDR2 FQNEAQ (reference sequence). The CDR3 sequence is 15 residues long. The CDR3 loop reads CASSLASYRGNEQFF.

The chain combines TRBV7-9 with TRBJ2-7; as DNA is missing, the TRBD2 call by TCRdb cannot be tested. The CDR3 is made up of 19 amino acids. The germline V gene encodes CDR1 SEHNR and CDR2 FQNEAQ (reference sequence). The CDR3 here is CASSDPGSSGRVNSYEQYF.

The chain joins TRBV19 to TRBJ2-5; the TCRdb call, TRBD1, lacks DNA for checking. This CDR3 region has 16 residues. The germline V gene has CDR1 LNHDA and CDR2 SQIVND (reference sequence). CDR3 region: CASSIGQGVYEETQYF.

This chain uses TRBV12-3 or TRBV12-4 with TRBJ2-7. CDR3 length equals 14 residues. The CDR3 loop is CASSLGSATYEQYF.

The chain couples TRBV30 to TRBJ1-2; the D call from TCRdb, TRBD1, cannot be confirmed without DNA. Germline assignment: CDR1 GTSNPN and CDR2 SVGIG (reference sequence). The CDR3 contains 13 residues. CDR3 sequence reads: CAYATETGAGYTF.

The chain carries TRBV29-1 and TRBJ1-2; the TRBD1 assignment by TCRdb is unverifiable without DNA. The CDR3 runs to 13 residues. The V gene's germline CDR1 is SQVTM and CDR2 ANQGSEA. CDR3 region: CSAPGPGRVGYTF.